This entry concerns a single T cell receptor (beta chain). Its antigen is unidentified. The data were obtained in a study of T-cell memory formation after mild COVID-19. Study results and caveats: Certain responding clones were present in pre-infection memory, suggesting participation of cross-reactive memory.

V gave up 3 bases and J gave up 5 bases; unmatched junction bases: 5. The length of the CDR3 is 14 residues. 5'RACE, which relied on constant-segment primers, yielded TCR alpha and TCR beta cDNA libraries carrying sample barcodes and UMIs. TCRdb reprocessed the 5' RACE reads via MiXCR and lists one record per CDR3 protein. The table has around 340,000 distinct CDR3 sequences, over 10% seen once. The chain employs TRBV12-3 or TRBV12-4 and TRBJ1-1; TRBD1 agrees at 8 bases. This receptor was obtained from a young man who had mild COVID-19 (a few samples of this study predate the infection). Cell type and time point are not known. Source material: PBMCs or a T cell subset sorted from them (not recorded which). The CDR3 here is CASSFQGALTEAFF. Written as DNA, the CDR3 is TGTGCCAGCAGTTTTCAGGGGGCGCTTACTGAAGCTTTCTTT.